This is a list of T cell receptor beta chains from one sample in a study of blood T cell repertoires in COVID-19. Clones were sequenced by immunoSEQ multiplex PCR, and TCRdb holds only the in-frame ones, with some missing. Of roughly 200,000 clones listed, around 90% are singletons. The sample comprised peripheral blood. The receptors were sampled from a man aged 50 to 59 with acute or convalescent COVID-19. Both conserved end residues are part of each CDR3. A D gene is named only where the DNA matches it firmly. Part of the rows lack a size; the others show once, few, many or a class for expanded clones.

J,D,size,V,DNA,CDR3
TRBJ2-5,NA,NA,TRBV29-1,TGCAGCGTTGCCGGGGGAGAAGAGACCCAGTACTTC,CSVAGGEETQYF
TRBJ2-3,NA,NA,TRBV6-4,TGTGCCAGCAGTGACTACCCTAGACGGGATACGCAGTATTTT,CASSDYPRRDTQYF
TRBJ2-2,NA,NA,TRBV10-3,TGTGCCATCAGTGACGACAGGCCGACAAACGGCGGGGAGCTGTTTTTT,CAISDDRPTNGGELFF
TRBJ1-1,TRBD1,NA,TRBV10-3,TGTGCCATCAGTGGGGGACAGGGCTACACTGAAGCTTTCTTT,CAISGGQGYTEAFF
TRBJ2-7,TRBD2,NA,TRBV12-3/TRBV12-4,TGTGCCAGCAGGGGGGGGACCTCCTACGAGCAGTACTTC,CASRGGTSYEQYF
TRBJ2-7,TRBD2,NA,TRBV3-1/TRBV3-2,TGTGCCAGCAGCCAAGAGAGGGGACTAGCGGGAGGTGAAGAGCAGTACTTC,CASSQERGLAGGEEQYF
TRBJ2-1,NA,NA,TRBV10-3,TGTGCCATCAATAGGGGCGCGCCTATGGGTAATGAGCAGTTCTTC,CAINRGAPMGNEQFF
TRBJ2-1,TRBD2,NA,TRBV12-3/TRBV12-4,TGTGCCAGCAGTCGGACTAGCGGAAATGAGCAGTTCTTC,CASSRTSGNEQFF
TRBJ1-1,NA,NA,TRBV3-1/TRBV3-2,TGTGCCAGCAGCCCCCTGGCGGGGGTGGACACTGAAGCTTTCTTT,CASSPLAGVDTEAFF
TRBJ2-1,TRBD2,NA,TRBV7-8,TGTGCCAGTACCGGGACTAGGGTTCTCAATGAGCAGTTCTTC,CASTGTRVLNEQFF
TRBJ1-1,TRBD1,NA,TRBV19,TGTGCCACCACCGGGACAGGGGTAAGGACTGAAGCTTTCTTT,CATTGTGVRTEAFF
TRBJ1-2,NA,NA,TRBV5-4,TGTGCCAGCAGCGCCTTTTCCCTAAACTATGGCTACACCTTC,CASSAFSLNYGYTF
TRBJ2-1,TRBD1,NA,TRBV18,TGTGCCAGCTCACTCTGGACAGGACGGGACAATGAGCAGTTCTTC,CASSLWTGRDNEQFF
TRBJ2-3,TRBD1,NA,TRBV6-6,TGTGCCAGCAGTACGGGACAGAACACAGATACGCAGTATTTT,CASSTGQNTDTQYF
TRBJ1-5,TRBD1,NA,TRBV7-9,TGTGCCAGCAGCTTAGGGACAGGGGGCGGACAGCCCCAGCATTTT,CASSLGTGGGQPQHF
TRBJ1-6,NA,NA,TRBV18,TGTGCCAGCTCACCGCTTAGGGGCACCTATAATTCACCCCTCCACTTT,CASSPLRGTYNSPLHF
TRBJ2-3,TRBD1,NA,TRBV27,TGTGCCAGTATGACAGGGTTAGCGGATACGCAGTATTTT,CASMTGLADTQYF
TRBJ2-3,TRBD2,NA,TRBV5-8,TGTGCCAGCAGCATAGCGGGGGGCATAGGTACGCAGTATTTT,CASSIAGGIGTQYF
TRBJ1-1,NA,NA,TRBV10-3,TGTGCCTCTAACGGGGGAATGAACACTGAAGCTTTCTTT,CASNGGMNTEAFF
TRBJ2-5,NA,NA,TRBV24-1,TGTGCCACCAGTGATTGGGGGCGCGGTTTGGTGCAAGAGACCCAGTACTTC,CATSDWGRGLVQETQYF
TRBJ2-2,NA,NA,TRBV6-2/TRBV6-3,TGTGCCAGCAGTTACTCCTGGGGCAGGGTTTTCACCGGGGAGCTGTTTTTT,CASSYSWGRVFTGELFF
TRBJ2-1,TRBD1,once,TRBV5-8,TGTGCCAGCAGCTTAGGACAGGGGATTAATGAGCAGTTCTTC,CASSLGQGINEQFF
TRBJ2-5,NA,NA,TRBV19,TGTGCCAGTAGATCCTTCAGGGGCGGGGGAGAGACCCAGTACTTC,CASRSFRGGGETQYF
TRBJ2-3,NA,NA,TRBV30,TGTGCCTACGCCGTTGGGACTTACACAGATACGCAGTATTTT,CAYAVGTYTDTQYF
TRBJ2-1,TRBD2,NA,TRBV27,TGTGCCAGCAGTTACTCTAGCGGGAGATTTTATGAGCAGTTCTTC,CASSYSSGRFYEQFF
TRBJ2-3,NA,NA,TRBV19,TGTGCCAGTAGTGTCTTCGCAGATACGCAGTATTTT,CASSVFADTQYF
TRBJ1-2,NA,NA,TRBV6-1,TGTGCCAGCAGTGAGAAGCGGACCGACCACTATGGCTACACCTTC,CASSEKRTDHYGYTF
TRBJ2-5,TRBD1,NA,TRBV6-2/TRBV6-3,TGTGCCAGCAGTTACTCGACAGGGGACCAAGAGACCCAGTACTTC,CASSYSTGDQETQYF
TRBJ1-2,NA,NA,TRBV7-8,TGTGCCAGCAGCTCGCAGCCCAGGGGCTGGGCTAACTATGGCTACACCTTC,CASSSQPRGWANYGYTF
TRBJ1-2,NA,NA,TRBV19,TGTGCCAGTACCTCCTGGGGGCGGGGGAAGGATGGCTACACCTTC,CASTSWGRGKDGYTF
TRBJ2-1,TRBD2,NA,TRBV5-4,TGTGCCAGCAGCTTGCCCAGCGGGGGGGCCAATGAGCAGTTCTTC,CASSLPSGGANEQFF
TRBJ2-7,TRBD2,NA,TRBV7-2,TGTGCCAGCAGTCGTCAGCGGGAGCTTTTCTACGAGCAGTACTTC,CASSRQRELFYEQYF
TRBJ1-1,NA,once,TRBV10-1,TGCGCCAGCAGTAGAGATATGAACACTGAAGCTTTCTTT,CASSRDMNTEAFF
TRBJ2-5,TRBD1,NA,TRBV18,TGTGCCAGCTCCCCGACTGCCGACAGGGGCGCAGAGACCCAGTACTTC,CASSPTADRGAETQYF
TRBJ1-6,NA,NA,TRBV5-1,TGCGCCAGCAGCTTGGAGGGCAGGGTTAGATCACCCCTCCACTTT,CASSLEGRVRSPLHF
TRBJ2-2,TRBD1,NA,TRBV10-3,TGTGCCATCAGTGATGGGGGGGGACAGGGAGTAGCCACCGGGGAGCTGTTTTTT,CAISDGGGQGVATGELFF
TRBJ2-1,TRBD2,NA,TRBV4-1,TGCGCCAGCAGCCATGACCGGACTAGCGGCTCCTACAATGAGCAGTTCTTC,CASSHDRTSGSYNEQFF
TRBJ1-1,NA,NA,TRBV21-1,TGTGCCAGCAGCAAAGGGGACAGAAGCCGCCTTGAAGCTTTCTTT,CASSKGDRSRLEAFF
TRBJ1-2,TRBD1,once,TRBV6-4,TGTGCCACCATAGGGACAGGGAAATATGGCTACACCTTC,CATIGTGKYGYTF
TRBJ2-1,TRBD1,NA,TRBV3-1/TRBV3-2,TGTGCCAGCAGCCAAGAGGGACAGGGGGGAAATGAGCAGTTCTTC,CASSQEGQGGNEQFF
TRBJ2-5,NA,NA,TRBV11-2,TGTGCCAGCAGCTTAGATCCTAGTGGAGAGACCCAGTACTTC,CASSLDPSGETQYF
TRBJ1-5,TRBD1,few,TRBV15,TGTGCCACCAGCAGGATTCCAGACAGGGGGCTTAGCAATCAGCCCCAGCATTTT,CATSRIPDRGLSNQPQHF
TRBJ1-2,NA,NA,TRBV29-1,TGCAGCGTTAACTGGGCTTTCGGGAAAAACTATGGCTACACCTTC,CSVNWAFGKNYGYTF
TRBJ2-1,TRBD1,NA,TRBV5-4,TGTGCCAGCATCGGGACAGGGGGCGGGTACAATGAGCAGTTCTTC,CASIGTGGGYNEQFF
TRBJ2-2,TRBD2,NA,TRBV6-6,TGTGCCAGCAGTTCGACTAGCGGGAGATCAGGCGGGGAGCTGTTTTTT,CASSSTSGRSGGELFF
TRBJ1-1,NA,once,TRBV6-2/TRBV6-3,TGTGCCAGCAGTTCCCGGGTACTAACTGAAGCTTTCTTT,CASSSRVLTEAFF
TRBJ2-7,NA,NA,TRBV2,TGTGCCAGCAGAGTCAGGTCCTCCTCCTACGAGCAGTACTTC,CASRVRSSSYEQYF
TRBJ1-6,TRBD1,NA,TRBV5-1,TGCGCCAGCAGCGCACGACAGGGACGGGAGACTTCACCCCTCCACTTT,CASSARQGRETSPLHF
TRBJ2-7,TRBD1,NA,TRBV5-6,TGTGCCAGCAGCCGGGACAGGGTTTACGAGCAGTACTTC,CASSRDRVYEQYF
TRBJ2-7,TRBD2,few,TRBV10-3,TGTGCCATCAAACGACTAGCTGGCGAGCAGTACTTC,CAIKRLAGEQYF
TRBJ2-5,TRBD2,NA,TRBV24-1,TGTGCCACCAGTGATATGACTAGCGGGCTGGAGACCCAGTACTTC,CATSDMTSGLETQYF